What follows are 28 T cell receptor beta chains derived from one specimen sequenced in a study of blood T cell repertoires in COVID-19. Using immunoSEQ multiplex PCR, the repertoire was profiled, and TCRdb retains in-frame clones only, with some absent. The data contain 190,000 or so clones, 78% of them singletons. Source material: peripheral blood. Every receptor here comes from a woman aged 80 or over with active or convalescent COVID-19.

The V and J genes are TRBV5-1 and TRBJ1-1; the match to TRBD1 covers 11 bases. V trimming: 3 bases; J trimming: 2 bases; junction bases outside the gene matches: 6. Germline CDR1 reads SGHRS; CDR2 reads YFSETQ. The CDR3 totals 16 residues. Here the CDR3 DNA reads TGCGCCAGCAGCTACGGGACAGGGGGTAGAAACACTGAAGCTTTCTTT. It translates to CASSYGTGGRNTEAFF.

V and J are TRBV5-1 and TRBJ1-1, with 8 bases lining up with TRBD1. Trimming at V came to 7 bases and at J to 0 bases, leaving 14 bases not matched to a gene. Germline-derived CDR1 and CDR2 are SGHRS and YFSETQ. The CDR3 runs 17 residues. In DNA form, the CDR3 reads TGCGCCAGCGGACGACAGGGGTTCGGCTCCATGAACACTGAAGCTTTCTTT. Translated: CASGRQGFGSMNTEAFF.

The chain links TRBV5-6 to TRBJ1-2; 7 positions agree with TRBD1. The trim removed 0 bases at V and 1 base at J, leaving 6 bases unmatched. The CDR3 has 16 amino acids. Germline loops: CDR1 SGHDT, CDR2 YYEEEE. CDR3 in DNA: TGTGCCAGCAGCTTGGGTGACAGGGACTTTAACTATGGCTACACCTTC. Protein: CASSLGDRDFNYGYTF.

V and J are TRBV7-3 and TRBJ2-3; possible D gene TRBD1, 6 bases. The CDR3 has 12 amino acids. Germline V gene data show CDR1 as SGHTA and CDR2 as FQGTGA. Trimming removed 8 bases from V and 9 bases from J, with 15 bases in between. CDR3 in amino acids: CASGPGAGTQYF. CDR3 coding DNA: TGTGCCAGCGGGCCAGGGGCAGGCACGCAGTATTTT.

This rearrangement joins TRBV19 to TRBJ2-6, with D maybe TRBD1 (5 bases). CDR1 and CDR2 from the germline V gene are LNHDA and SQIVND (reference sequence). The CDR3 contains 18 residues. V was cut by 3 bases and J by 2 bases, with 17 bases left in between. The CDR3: CASSIQSIPGTGANVLTF. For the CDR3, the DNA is TGTGCCAGTAGTATTCAGTCTATCCCAGGGACTGGGGCCAACGTCCTGACTTTC.

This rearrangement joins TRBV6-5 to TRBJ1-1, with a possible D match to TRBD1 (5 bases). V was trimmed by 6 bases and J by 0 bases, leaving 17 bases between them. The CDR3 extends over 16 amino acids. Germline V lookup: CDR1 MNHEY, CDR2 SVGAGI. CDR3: CASRYGALPMNTEAFF. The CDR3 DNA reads TGTGCCAGCAGGTACGGGGCGCTACCCATGAACACTGAAGCTTTCTTT.

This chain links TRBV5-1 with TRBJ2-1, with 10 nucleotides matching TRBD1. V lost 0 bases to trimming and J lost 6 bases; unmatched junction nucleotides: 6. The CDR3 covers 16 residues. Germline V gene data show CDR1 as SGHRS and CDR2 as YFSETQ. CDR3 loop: CASSLGQGAMGNEQFF. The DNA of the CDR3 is TGCGCCAGCAGCTTGGGACAGGGGGCGATGGGCAATGAGCAGTTCTTC.

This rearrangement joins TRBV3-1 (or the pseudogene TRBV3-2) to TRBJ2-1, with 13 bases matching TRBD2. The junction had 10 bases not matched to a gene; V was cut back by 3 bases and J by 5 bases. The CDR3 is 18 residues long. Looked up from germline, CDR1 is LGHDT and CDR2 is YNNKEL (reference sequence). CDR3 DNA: TGTGCCAGCAGCCATGTTACTAGCGGGGGGGCAATTAACAATGAGCAGTTCTTC. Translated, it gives CASSHVTSGGAINNEQFF.

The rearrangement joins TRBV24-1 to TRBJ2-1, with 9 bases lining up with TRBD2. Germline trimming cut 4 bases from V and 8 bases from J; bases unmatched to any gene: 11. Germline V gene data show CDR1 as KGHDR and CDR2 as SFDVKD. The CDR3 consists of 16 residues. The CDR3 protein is CATSDPGLALVHEQFF. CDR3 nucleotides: TGTGCCACCAGTGACCCCGGACTAGCGCTCGTGCATGAGCAGTTCTTC.

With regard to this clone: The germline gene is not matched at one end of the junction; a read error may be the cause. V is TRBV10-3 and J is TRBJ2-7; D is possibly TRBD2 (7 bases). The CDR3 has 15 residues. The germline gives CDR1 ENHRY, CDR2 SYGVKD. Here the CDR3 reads CAINEGRGPSYEQYF. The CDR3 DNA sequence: TGTGCCATCAATGAGGGGCGGGGGCCTTCCTACGAGCAGTACTTC.

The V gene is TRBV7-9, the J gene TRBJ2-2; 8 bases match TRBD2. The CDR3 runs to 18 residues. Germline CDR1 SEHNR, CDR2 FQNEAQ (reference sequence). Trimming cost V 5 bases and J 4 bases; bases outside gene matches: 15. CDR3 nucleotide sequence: TGTGCCAGCAGCGGAACGGGGGGGCTTCACGGAAGCACCGGGGAGCTGTTTTTT. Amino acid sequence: CASSGTGGLHGSTGELFF.

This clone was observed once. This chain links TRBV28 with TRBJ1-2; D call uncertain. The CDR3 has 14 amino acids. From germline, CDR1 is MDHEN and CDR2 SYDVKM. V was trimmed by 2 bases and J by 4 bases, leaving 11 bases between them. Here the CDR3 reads CASSLGRPGYGYTF. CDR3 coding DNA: TGTGCCAGCAGTTTAGGTAGGCCAGGCTATGGCTACACCTTC.

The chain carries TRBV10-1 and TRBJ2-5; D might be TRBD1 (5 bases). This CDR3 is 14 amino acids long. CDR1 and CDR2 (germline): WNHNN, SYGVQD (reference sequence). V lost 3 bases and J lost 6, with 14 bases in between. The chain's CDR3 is CASSERAGLKTQYF. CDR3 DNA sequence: TGCGCCAGCAGTGAACGGGCAGGGCTGAAGACCCAGTACTTC.

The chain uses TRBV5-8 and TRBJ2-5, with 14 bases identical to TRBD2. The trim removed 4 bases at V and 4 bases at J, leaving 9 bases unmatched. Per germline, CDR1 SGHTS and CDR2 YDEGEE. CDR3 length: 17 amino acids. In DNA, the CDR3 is TGTGCCAGCAGCACCCGTCGACTAGCGGGGGGGCGAGAGACCCAGTACTTC. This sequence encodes CASSTRRLAGGRETQYF. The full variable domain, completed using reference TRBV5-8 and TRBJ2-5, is EAGVTQSPTHLIKTRGQQATLRCSPISGHTSVYWYQQALGLGLQFLLWYDEGEERNRGNFPPRFSGRQFPNYSSELNVNALELEDSALYLCASSTRRLAGGRETQYFGPGTRLLVL.

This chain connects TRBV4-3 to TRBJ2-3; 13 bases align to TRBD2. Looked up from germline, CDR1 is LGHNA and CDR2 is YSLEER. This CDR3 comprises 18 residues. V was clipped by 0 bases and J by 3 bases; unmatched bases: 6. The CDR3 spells CASSQDFTSGGATDTQYF. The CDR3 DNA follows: TGCGCCAGCAGCCAAGATTTTACTAGCGGGGGGGCAACAGATACGCAGTATTTT.

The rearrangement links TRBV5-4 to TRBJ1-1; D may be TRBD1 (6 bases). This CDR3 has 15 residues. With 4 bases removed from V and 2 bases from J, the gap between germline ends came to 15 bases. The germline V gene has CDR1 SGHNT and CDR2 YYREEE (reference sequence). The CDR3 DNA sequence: TGTGCCAGCAGCACTGGGGGACACCAAAACACTGAAGCTTTCTTT. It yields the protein CASSTGGHQNTEAFF.

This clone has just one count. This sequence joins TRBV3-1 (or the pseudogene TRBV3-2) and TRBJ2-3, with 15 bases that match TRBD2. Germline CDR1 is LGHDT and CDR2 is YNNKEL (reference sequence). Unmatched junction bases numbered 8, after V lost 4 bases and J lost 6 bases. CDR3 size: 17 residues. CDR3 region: CASSLGLAGGPTDTQYF. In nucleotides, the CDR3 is TGTGCCAGCAGCCTCGGACTAGCGGGGGGGCCTACGGATACGCAGTATTTT.

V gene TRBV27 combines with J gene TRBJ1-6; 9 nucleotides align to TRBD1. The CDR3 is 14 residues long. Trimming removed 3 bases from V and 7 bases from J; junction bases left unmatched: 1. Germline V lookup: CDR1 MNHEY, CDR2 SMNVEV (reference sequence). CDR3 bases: TGTGCCAGCAGTTTGACAGGGGGGAATTCACCCCTCCACTTT. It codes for CASSLTGGNSPLHF.

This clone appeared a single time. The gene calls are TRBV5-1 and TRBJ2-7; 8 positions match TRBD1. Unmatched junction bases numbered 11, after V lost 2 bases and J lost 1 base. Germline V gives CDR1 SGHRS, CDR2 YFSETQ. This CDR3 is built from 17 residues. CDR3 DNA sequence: TGCGCCAGCAGCTTAGCTTTGGCAGGGGGCAGTTCCTACGAGCAGTACTTC. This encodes CASSLALAGGSSYEQYF. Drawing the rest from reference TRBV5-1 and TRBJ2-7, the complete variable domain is KAGVTQTPRYLIKTRGQQVTLSCSPISGHRSVSWYQQTPGQGLQFLFEYFSETQRNKGNFPGRFSGRQFSNSRSEMNVSTLELGDSALYLCASSLALAGGSSYEQYFGPGTRLTVT.

The chain's CDR3 is CASSGNRVTGELFF. CDR3 coding DNA: TGTGCCAGCAGTGGAAACAGGGTCACCGGGGAGCTGTTTTTT. This chain links TRBV27 with TRBJ2-2; D perhaps matches TRBD1 (6 bases). Germline values: CDR1 MNHEY, CDR2 SMNVEV (reference sequence). The CDR3 spans 14 residues. V lost 5 bases and J 4 bases, leaving 11 bases between the germline ends.

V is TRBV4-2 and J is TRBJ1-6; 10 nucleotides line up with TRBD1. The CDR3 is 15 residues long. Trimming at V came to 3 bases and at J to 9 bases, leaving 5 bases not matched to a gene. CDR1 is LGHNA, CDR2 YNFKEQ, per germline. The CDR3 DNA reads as TGTGCCAGCAGCCACGAGGACAGGGGGGGTTCACCCCTCCACTTT. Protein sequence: CASSHEDRGGSPLHF.

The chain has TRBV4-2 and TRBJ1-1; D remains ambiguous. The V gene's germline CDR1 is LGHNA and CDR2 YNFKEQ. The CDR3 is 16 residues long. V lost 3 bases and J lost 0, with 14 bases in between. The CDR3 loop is CASSQEVFRMNTEAFF. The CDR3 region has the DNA TGTGCCAGCAGCCAGGAGGTTTTTAGGATGAACACTGAAGCTTTCTTT.

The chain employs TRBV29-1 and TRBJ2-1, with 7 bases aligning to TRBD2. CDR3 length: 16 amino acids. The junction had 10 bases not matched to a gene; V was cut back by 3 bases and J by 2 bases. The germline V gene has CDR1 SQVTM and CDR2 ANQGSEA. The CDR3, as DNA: TGCAGCGTTGATCCTCCGGAAGCGGGGCCCTACAATGAGCAGTTCTTC. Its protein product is CSVDPPEAGPYNEQFF.

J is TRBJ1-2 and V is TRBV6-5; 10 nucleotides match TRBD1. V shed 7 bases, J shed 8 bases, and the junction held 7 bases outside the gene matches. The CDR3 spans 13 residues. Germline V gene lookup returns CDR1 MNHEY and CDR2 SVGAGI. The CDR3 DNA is TGTGCCAGCACTTGGGACAGGGGAGAAGGCTACACCTTC. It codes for CASTWDRGEGYTF.

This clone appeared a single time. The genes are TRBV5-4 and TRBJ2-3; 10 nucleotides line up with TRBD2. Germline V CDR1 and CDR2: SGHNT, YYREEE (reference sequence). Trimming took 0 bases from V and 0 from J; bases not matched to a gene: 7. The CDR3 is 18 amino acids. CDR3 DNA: TGTGCCAGCAGCTTGGCGGCTAGCGGGGGAGCTAGCACAGATACGCAGTATTTT. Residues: CASSLAASGGASTDTQYF.

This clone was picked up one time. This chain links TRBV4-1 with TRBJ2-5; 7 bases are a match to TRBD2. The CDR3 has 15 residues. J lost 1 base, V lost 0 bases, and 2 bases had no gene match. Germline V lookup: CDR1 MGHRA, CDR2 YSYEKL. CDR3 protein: CASSQEGGGQETQYF. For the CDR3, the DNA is TGCGCCAGCAGCCAAGAGGGCGGGGGCCAAGAGACCCAGTACTTC.

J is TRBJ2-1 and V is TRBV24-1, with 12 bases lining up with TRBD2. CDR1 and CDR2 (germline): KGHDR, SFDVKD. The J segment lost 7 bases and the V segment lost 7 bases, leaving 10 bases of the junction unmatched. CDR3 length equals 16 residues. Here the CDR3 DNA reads TGTGCCACCAGCAGCCTAGCGGGGGGGCCGGGTAATGAGCAGTTCTTC. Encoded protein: CATSSLAGGPGNEQFF.

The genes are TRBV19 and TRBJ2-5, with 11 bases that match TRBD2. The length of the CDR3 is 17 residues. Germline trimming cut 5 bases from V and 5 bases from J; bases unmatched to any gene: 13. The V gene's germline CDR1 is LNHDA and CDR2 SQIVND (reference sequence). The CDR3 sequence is CASSLSVLAGVGETQYF. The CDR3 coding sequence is TGTGCCAGTAGTCTTTCAGTACTAGCGGGGGTGGGGGAGACCCAGTACTTC.